This T cell receptor beta chain was obtained from a study of T cell responses to AZD1222 COVID-19 vaccine. CDR1 and CDR2 from the germline V gene are SGHAT and FQNNGV. This CDR3 region has 15 residues. V gave up 4 bases and J gave up 4 bases; unmatched junction bases: 5. On this clone itself: Its target is not known.

Repertoires were generated with immunoSEQ multiplex PCR, while TCRdb's copy carries only in-frame clones and drops some. The sample has some 130,000 clones, about nine tenths seen once. Study-level points and caveats: Spike-specific TCR breadth and depth grew following two AZD1222 doses. Possibly, clonal diversity was underestimated; donors were largely white British and included more females.

The chain employs TRBV11-2 and TRBJ1-2, with 11 nucleotides matching TRBD1. Specimen: peripheral blood, collected on day 0 of AZD1222 vaccination. The receptor comes from an adult in good health. In DNA form, the CDR3 reads TGTGCCAGCAGCTCCGGGACAGGGGGTCCCTATGGCTACACCTTC. Protein sequence: CASSSGTGGPYGYTF. Full variable domain (missing parts from reference TRBV11-2 and TRBJ1-2): EAGVAQSPRYKIIEKRQSVAFWCNPISGHATLYWYQQILGQGPKLLIQFQNNGVVDDSQLPKDRFSAERLKGVDSTLKIQPAKLEDSAVYLCASSSGTGGPYGYTFGSGTRLTVV.